This T cell receptor (beta chain) was captured by sequencing in a study of regulatory T cells in long-lasting Graves disease. iRepertoire HTBI primers and Arm-PCR of CDR3 regions built TCR beta libraries. TCRdb analysed the multiplex PCR reads with MiXCR anew, one entry per CDR3 protein. The data show 600,000 to 850,000 distinct CDR3 sequences, about 30% seen once. The length of the CDR3 is 12 residues. V lost 6 bases, J lost 7 bases, and 15 bases lay in between. Germline assignment: CDR1 DFQATT and CDR2 SNEGSKA (reference sequence). As for time point: persistent/refractory GD, antithyroid drugs over 5 years with positive TRAb. From RNA extracted from PBMCs, the TCR library was made.

The chain is built from TRBV20-1 and TRBJ1-2, with D unresolved. This clonotype was sampled from a female donor with Graves disease. The sample was peripheral blood mononuclear cells (PBMCs), taken when the disease was refractory, from a patient treated with antithyroid drugs. The CDR3 protein is CSASPQRAGYTF. As DNA, the CDR3 is TGCAGTGCCAGTCCGCAGAGAGCTGGCTACACCTTC.